The following is a T cell receptor beta chain sequence with its context. The CDR3 extends over 15 amino acids. Per the germline V gene, CDR1 is KGHSH and CDR2 is LQKENI. Unmatched junction bases numbered 10, after V lost 4 bases and J lost 8 bases. Cohort assignment relied on participant-reported clinical history. This entry is derived from a study of blood T cell repertoires in COVID-19. Study-wide background: Material from acute and convalescent COVID-19 was sourced from the United States, Italy and Spain. From T cells, B-cell-depleted T cells, or PBMCs came the material, which was cDNA or gDNA.

Per the original methods: Amplification from reference gene primers served as the basis for estimated nucleated cell counts. TCRdb keeps only in-frame clones here, not all; method: immunoSEQ multiplex PCR. D and trimming were read from the DNA, whereas the V and J calls and clone size are those reported in that table. The data show hundreds of thousands of clones, under 90% seen once. The J gene is TRBJ1-4, the V gene TRBV18, with TRBD1 identical over 7 bases. The source of this sequence is a woman between 35 and 50 years old who had been exposed to COVID-19. Material: PBMCs or T cells enriched from blood (not recorded which). The CDR3 protein is CASSLGTDQSEKLFF. CDR3 DNA: TGTGCCAGCTCACTAGGGACAGATCAATCGGAAAAACTGTTTTTT.